This T cell receptor beta chain was documented in a study of kidney transplant recipient with SARS-CoV-2 infection. One entry per CDR3 protein results from TCRdb running MiXCR on the reads. Among fewer than 250,000 distinct CDR3 sequences, around 26% were seen once, and the ten largest hold roughly 7.3%. The sample holds many counts of this clonotype. Trimming shortened V by 2 bases and J by 1 base, and 15 bases separated the two germline ends. CDR3 length equals 17 residues. The germline V gene has CDR1 KGHSH and CDR2 LQKENI. The origin of this receptor is a male patient aged 30 to 40 who had COVID-19 and was a kidney transplant recipient. A share of the T cells may be of graft donor origin. The V gene is TRBV18, the J gene TRBJ1-5, with TRBD1 as a possible D gene (5 bases). Source: a blood sample, taken at baseline and between days 110 and 120 from a kidney transplant recipient. The CDR3 sequence: CASSPNQGLRSNQPQHF. CDR3 sequence (DNA): TGTGCCAGCTCACCAAATCAGGGCCTGCGGAGCAATCAGCCCCAGCATTTT.